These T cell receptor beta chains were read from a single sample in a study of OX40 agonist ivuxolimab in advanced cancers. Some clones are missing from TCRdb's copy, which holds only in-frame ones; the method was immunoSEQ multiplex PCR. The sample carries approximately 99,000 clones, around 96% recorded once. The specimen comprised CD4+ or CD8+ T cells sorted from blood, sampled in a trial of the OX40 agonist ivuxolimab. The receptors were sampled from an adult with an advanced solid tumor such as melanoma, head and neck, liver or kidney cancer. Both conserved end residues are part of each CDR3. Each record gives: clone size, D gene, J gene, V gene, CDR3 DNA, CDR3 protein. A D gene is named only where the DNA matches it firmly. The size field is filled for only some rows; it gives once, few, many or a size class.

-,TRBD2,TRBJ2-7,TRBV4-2,TGTGCCAGCAGCCCCCTGACTAGCGGGGGGGTAGGTGAGCAGTACTTC,CASSPLTSGGVGEQYF
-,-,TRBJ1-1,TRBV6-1,TGTGCCAGCAGAGACGGATTGAACACTGAAGCTTTCTTT,CASRDGLNTEAFF
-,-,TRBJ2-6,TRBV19,TGTGCCAGCGCCACCCCGAGAGGCAGGGCGTTCTCTGGGGCCAACGTCCTGACTTTC,CASATPRGRAFSGANVLTF
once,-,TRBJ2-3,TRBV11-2,TGTGCCAGCAGCTTCCACTCAGGGGCAGATACGCAGTATTTT,CASSFHSGADTQYF
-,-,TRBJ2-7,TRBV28,TGTGCCAGCAGTCCACATACTAACAGGGCCTCCTACGAGCAGTACTTC,CASSPHTNRASYEQYF
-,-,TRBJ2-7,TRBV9,TGTGCCAGCAATCCTCAGCCCGATTCCTACGAGCAGTACTTC,CASNPQPDSYEQYF
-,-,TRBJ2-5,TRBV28,TGTGCCAGCAGCTCCACAACCGGGACCCAAAGGGGAGAGACCCAGTACTTC,CASSSTTGTQRGETQYF
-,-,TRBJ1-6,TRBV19,TGTGCCAGTATGCCGGGACCTGGGAATTCACCCCTCCACTTT,CASMPGPGNSPLHF
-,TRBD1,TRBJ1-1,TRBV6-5,TGTGCCAGCAGACGACAGGGAAAGCGAGCTTTCTTT,CASRRQGKRAFF
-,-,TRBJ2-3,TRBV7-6,TGTGCCAGCAGCTTAGTAGCAGCTGGCACAGATACGCAGTATTTT,CASSLVAAGTDTQYF
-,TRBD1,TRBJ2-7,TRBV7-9,TGTGCCAGCAGCCACCCGGGACAGCCCTACGAGCAGTACTTC,CASSHPGQPYEQYF
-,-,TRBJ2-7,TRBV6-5,TGTGCCAGCAGTTCCAGTTCCTACGAGCAGTACTTC,CASSSSSYEQYF
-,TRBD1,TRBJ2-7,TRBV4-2,TGTGCCAGCAGCCAAGAGAAAACATCCCGGGACAGGGTGTGGGAGCAGTACTTC,CASSQEKTSRDRVWEQYF
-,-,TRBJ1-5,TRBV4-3,TGCGCCAGCAGCCAAGATCGCAGTAATCAGCCCCAGCATTTT,CASSQDRSNQPQHF
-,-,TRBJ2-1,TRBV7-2,TGTGCCAGCAGCCGAGACTATTACAATGAGCAGTTCTTC,CASSRDYYNEQFF
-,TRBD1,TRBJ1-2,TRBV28,TGTGCCAGCAGTTTCCTGGGACAGGGGGACGGCTACACCTTC,CASSFLGQGDGYTF
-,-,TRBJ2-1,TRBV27,TGTGCCAGCAGTTTAAAGGGGGGCGACAACCACAATGAGCAGTTCTTC,CASSLKGGDNHNEQFF
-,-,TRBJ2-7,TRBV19,TGTGCCAGTAGTATACCGGAGGCCCTCAACGAGCAGTACTTC,CASSIPEALNEQYF
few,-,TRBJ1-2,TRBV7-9,TGTGCCAGCAGCAGCGGGGACTTCTATGGCTACACCTTC,CASSSGDFYGYTF
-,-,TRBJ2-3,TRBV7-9,TGTGCCAGCAAGGGGGATACGCAGTATTTT,CASKGDTQYF
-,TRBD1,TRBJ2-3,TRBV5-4,TGTGCCAGCAGCGGACCCGGGACAGGGAAAGATACGCAGTATTTT,CASSGPGTGKDTQYF
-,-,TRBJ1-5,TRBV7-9,TGTGCCAGCAGCAAAGGGGCCGGGACAATCAGTCAGCCCCAGCATTTT,CASSKGAGTISQPQHF
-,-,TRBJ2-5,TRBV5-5,TGTGCCAGCAGCTCGCACCAAGAGACCCAGTACTTC,CASSSHQETQYF
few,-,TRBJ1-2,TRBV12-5,TGTGCTAGTGGTTTGATGGAATGGGGCTACACCTTC,CASGLMEWGYTF
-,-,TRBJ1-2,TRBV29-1,TGCAGCTCGTCAGGGAACGACTATGGCTACACCTTC,CSSSGNDYGYTF
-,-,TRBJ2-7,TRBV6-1,TGTGCCAGCAGTCAAAGGGCAGATTACGAGCAGTACTTC,CASSQRADYEQYF
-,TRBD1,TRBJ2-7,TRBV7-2,TGTGCCAGCAGCTCGTGGATGGGGACAGGGCCTCACGAGCAGTACTTC,CASSSWMGTGPHEQYF
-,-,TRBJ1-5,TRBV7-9,TGTGCCAGCAGCTTAGCCGAGGGTTCTCGGCAGCCCCAGCATTTT,CASSLAEGSRQPQHF
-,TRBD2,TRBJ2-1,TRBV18,TGTGCCAGCTCGCTTAGATCCGAGCGGGAATACAATGAGCAGTTCTTC,CASSLRSEREYNEQFF
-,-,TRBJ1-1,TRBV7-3,TGTGCCAGCAGCTCCTGGGAGATGAACACTGAAGCTTTCTTT,CASSSWEMNTEAFF
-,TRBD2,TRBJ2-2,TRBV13,TGTGCCAGCAGCCCCGGTTTAGCGGGGGAGGCCGGGGAGCTGTTTTTT,CASSPGLAGEAGELFF
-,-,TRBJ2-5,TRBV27,TGTGCCAGCAGTTGGGGTCTAGGAGAGACCCAGTACTTC,CASSWGLGETQYF
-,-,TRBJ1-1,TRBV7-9,TGTGCCAGCACCGGGGGGAACACTGAAGCTTTCTTT,CASTGGNTEAFF
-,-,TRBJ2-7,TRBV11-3,TGTGCCAGCAGCGCGCGGGGAGTATCCTACGAGCAGTACTTC,CASSARGVSYEQYF
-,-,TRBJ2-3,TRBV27,TGTGCCAGCAGTTTATCGGAAACAGATACGCAGTATTTT,CASSLSETDTQYF
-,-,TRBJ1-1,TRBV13,TGTGCCAGCAGCCCCGAGAGCCAGAACACTGAAGCTTTCTTT,CASSPESQNTEAFF
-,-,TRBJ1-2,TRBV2,TGTGCCAGCAGTGAAATGGCGGGACTCATTTATGGCTACACCTTC,CASSEMAGLIYGYTF
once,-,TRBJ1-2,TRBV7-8,TGTGCCAGCAGCTTAGCCCCGGGGGAAGGCTATGGCTACACCTTC,CASSLAPGEGYGYTF
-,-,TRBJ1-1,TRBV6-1,TGTGCCAGCAGTCCCTGGGCGGAGGGTCGGACTGAAGCTTTCTTT,CASSPWAEGRTEAFF
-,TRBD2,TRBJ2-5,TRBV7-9,TGTGCCAGCAGCTCCGGGACTAGCGTAGAAGAGACCCAGTACTTC,CASSSGTSVEETQYF